The 30 T cell receptor beta chains below were found in one sample sequenced in a study of Graves' ophthalmopathy and Graves' hyperthyroidism. Amplification from RNA transcripts yielded the TCR beta CDR3 regions. HTBI primers were used in a first-round RT-PCR, which preceded a second-round multiplex PCR. TCRdb re-analysed the multiplex PCR reads in MiXCR, keeping a single row per CDR3 protein. The sample includes more than 550,000 distinct CDR3 sequences, roughly 41% of them seen just once. Input material: peripheral blood. The receptors stem from an adult man with Graves' ophthalmopathy.

This clonotype was detected many times. V usage is TRBV6-4 and J usage is TRBJ1-5; 8 nucleotides line up with TRBD1. CDR1 is MRHNA, CDR2 SNTAGT, per germline. The V gene end was trimmed by 4 bases and the J gene end by 4 bases; junction bases not matched to a gene: 3. The length of the CDR3 is 14 residues. The DNA for the CDR3 is TGTGCCAGCAGTGTACAGGGGGTGAATCAGCCCCAGCATTTT. As protein: CASSVQGVNQPQHF.

In nucleotides, the CDR3 is TGTGCCAGCCGGGGACAGAGCACTGAAGCTTTCTTT. It codes for CASRGQSTEAFF. V usage is TRBV2 and J usage is TRBJ1-1; 7 bases align to TRBD1. The germline V gene encodes CDR1 SNHLY and CDR2 FYNNEI. V was pared by 8 bases and J by 4 bases, with 4 bases of the junction left unmatched. This CDR3 has 12 amino acids.

The gene calls are TRBV30 and TRBJ1-2, with a tentative D call TRBD1 (5 bases). The CDR3 is 12 amino acids. The V gene lost 3 bases and the J gene lost 2 bases, with 7 bases spanning the gap. Per germline, CDR1 GTSNPN and CDR2 SVGIG (reference sequence). The CDR3 sequence: CAWSRANYGYTF. Here the CDR3 DNA reads TGTGCCTGGAGCAGGGCGAACTATGGCTACACCTTC.

V is TRBV29-1 and J is TRBJ1-5; no definite D call. The germline V and J ends were trimmed by 1 base and 3 bases, with 10 bases remaining between them. This CDR3 has 14 amino acids. Germline loops: CDR1 SQVTM, CDR2 ANQGSEA. This CDR3 reads CSVEVGFDNQPQHF. The CDR3 region has the DNA TGCAGCGTTGAAGTGGGGTTTGACAATCAGCCCCAGCATTTT.

Notes on this clonotype: This may arise from a read error, as a much more abundant clone is one base away. CDR3 DNA sequence: TGTGCCACCAGCCGCACCGCCGGGACAGAGTTAAATGAAAAACTGTTTTTT. Its protein product is CATSRTAGTELNEKLFF. The chain employs TRBV15 and TRBJ1-4; 7 nucleotides agree with TRBD1. Looked up from germline, CDR1 is LNHNV and CDR2 is YYDKDF (reference sequence). This CDR3 has 17 amino acids. Trimming removed 5 bases from V and 5 bases from J; junction bases left unmatched: 14. The full variable domain, completed using reference TRBV15 and TRBJ1-4, is DAMVIQNPRYQVTQFGKPVTLSCSQTLNHNVMYWYQQKSSQAPKLLFHYYDKDFNNEADTPDNFQSRRPNTSFCFLDIRSPGLGDTAMYLCATSRTAGTELNEKLFFGSGTQLSVL.

This clonotype has a single count. The genes are TRBV19 and TRBJ2-3; D unresolved. V was clipped by 5 bases and J by 6 bases, with 12 bases between them. The germline gives CDR1 LNHDA, CDR2 SQIVND (reference sequence). There are 13 residues in the CDR3. DNA for the CDR3: TGTGCCAGTAGTGAGATAGCATCGGATACGCAGTATTTT. Residues: CASSEIASDTQYF.

V usage is TRBV10-3 and J usage is TRBJ1-1, with 10 bases matching TRBD1. CDR1 ENHRY and CDR2 SYGVKD come from the germline V gene. V lost 8 bases to trimming and J lost 1 base; unmatched junction nucleotides: 1. The CDR3 length is 13 residues. This chain's CDR3 is CAIRDRGNTEAFF. As DNA, the CDR3 is TGTGCCATCCGGGACAGGGGGAACACTGAAGCTTTCTTT.

Many counts were recorded for this clonotype. The chain couples TRBV7-8 to TRBJ2-5; D may be TRBD2 (5 bases). Trimming removed 6 bases from V and 7 bases from J, with 15 bases in between. This CDR3 spans 13 amino acids. Germline assignment: CDR1 SGHVS and CDR2 FQNEAQ. In DNA form, the CDR3 reads TGTGCCAGCAGGAGAGGGCGGACCGGGACCCAGTACTTC. Protein sequence: CASRRGRTGTQYF.

The sample holds many counts of this clonotype. V usage is TRBV25-1 and J usage is TRBJ1-1; 7 nucleotides agree with TRBD1. V was clipped by 7 bases and J by 3 bases; unmatched bases: 5. The CDR3 sequence is 13 residues long. The V gene's germline CDR1 is MGHDK and CDR2 SYGVNS. CDR3 bases: TGTGCCAGCACCCAAACAGGGGACACTGAAGCTTTCTTT. This sequence encodes CASTQTGDTEAFF. Full variable domain (outside the CDR3, taken from reference TRBV25-1 and TRBJ1-1): EADIYQTPRYLVIGTGKKITLECSQTMGHDKMYWYQQDPGMELHLIHYSYGVNSTEKGDLSSESTVSRIRTEHFPLTLESARPSHTSQYLCASTQTGDTEAFFGQGTRLTVV.

This clonotype was picked up many times. V is TRBV10-3 and J is TRBJ2-2, with D unresolved. This CDR3 region has 14 residues. Trimming stripped 5 bases from V and 5 bases from J, with 12 bases between. Germline CDR1 reads ENHRY; CDR2 reads SYGVKD. The CDR3 DNA follows: TGTGCCATCAGTACTGCCAGCCTGACCGGGGAGCTGTTTTTT. The encoded protein is CAISTASLTGELFF.

At least ten counts were recorded for this clonotype. V gene TRBV20-1 combines with J gene TRBJ1-6; 7 bases line up with TRBD1. This CDR3 contains 14 residues. Losses at the gene ends were 6 bases for V and 5 bases for J; bases not matched to a gene: 7. CDR1 is DFQATT, CDR2 SNEGSKA, per germline (reference sequence). DNA of the CDR3: TGCAGTGCAAGGAAGGGGGCGGATAATTCACCCCTCCACTTT. Translated: CSARKGADNSPLHF.

On this clonotype itself: With a much larger clone just one base away, this may be a read error. The rearrangement links TRBV24-1 to TRBJ2-5; D is possibly TRBD1 (6 bases). The CDR3 runs to 13 residues. V was clipped by 5 bases and J by 5 bases, with 11 bases between them. CDR1 is KGHDR and CDR2 is SFDVKD in the germline V gene. The CDR3 here is CATSGDMFETQYF. The CDR3 nucleotides are TGTGCCACCAGTGGGGACATGTTTGAGACCCAGTACTTC.

This rearrangement joins TRBV29-1 to TRBJ1-4; 8 nucleotides match TRBD1. This CDR3 is built from 14 residues. Germline-derived CDR1 and CDR2 are SQVTM and ANQGSEA. The V gene end was trimmed by 3 bases and the J gene end by 11 bases; junction bases not matched to a gene: 11. Here the CDR3 reads CSVEETGVGWKLFF. CDR3 bases: TGCAGCGTTGAGGAGACAGGGGTCGGATGGAAACTGTTTTTT. The variable domain in full, completed from reference TRBV29-1 and TRBJ1-4, reads SAVISQKPSRDICQRGTSLTIQCQVDSQVTMMFWYRQQPGQSLTLIATANQGSEATYESGFVIDKFPISRPNLTFSTLTVSNMSPEDSSIYLCSVEETGVGWKLFFGSGTQLSVL.

The rearrangement joins TRBV7-9 to TRBJ2-5, with TRBD2 as a possible D gene (5 bases). The CDR3 consists of 14 residues. CDR1 SEHNR and CDR2 FQNEAQ come from the germline V gene (reference sequence). Trimming took 8 bases from V and 9 from J, leaving 22 bases between them. The CDR3 spells CASSPPSKEEAQYF. The DNA of the CDR3 is TGTGCCAGCTCACCACCGTCGAAGGAGGAGGCCCAGTACTTC.

This clonotype has only one observation. One end of the junction does not line up with germline, which may come from a read error. The V gene is TRBV10-3, the J gene TRBJ1-1; D remains unclear. Germline V gene lookup returns CDR1 ENHRY and CDR2 SYGVKD. The CDR3 contains 13 residues. CDR3 bases: TGTGCCAGCAGTTTCGGGTCGGACACTGAAGCTTTCTTT. This encodes CASSFGSDTEAFF.

A word on this clonotype: It may be a read error: a sequence one base away is much more abundant. The genes are TRBV7-3 and TRBJ1-5, with D perhaps matching TRBD1 or TRBD2 (6 bases each). The better agreement between TRBJ2-3 and the DNA end casts doubt on the J call. CDR3 length equals 13 residues. Germline V gene data show CDR1 as SGHTA and CDR2 as FQGTGA. The CDR3 reads CASSQGVGGPQYF. CDR3 DNA: TGCGCCAGCAGCCAAGGGGTAGGGGGGCCCCAGTATTTT.

This clonotype was counted ten times or more. The V and J genes are TRBV19 and TRBJ1-1; 7 bases map to TRBD1. The V gene's germline CDR1 is LNHDA and CDR2 SQIVND (reference sequence). CDR3 size: 13 residues. The J segment lost 9 bases and the V segment lost 7 bases, leaving 11 bases of the junction unmatched. The DNA of the CDR3 is TGTGCCAGTACCCGGACAGGTGGTGATAAAGCTTTCTTT. Translation gives CASTRTGGDKAFF.

This chain's CDR3 is CASSLAPPGVYGYTF. In DNA form, the CDR3 reads TGTGCCAGCAGCTTGGCCCCCCCGGGTGTCTATGGCTACACCTTC. This chain connects TRBV5-4 to TRBJ1-2; no reliable D call. From germline, CDR1 is SGHNT and CDR2 YYREEE (reference sequence). The V and J ends lost 0 bases and 4 bases respectively, with 13 bases between them. This CDR3 contains 15 residues. Drawing the rest from reference TRBV5-4 and TRBJ1-2, the complete variable domain is ETGVTQSPTHLIKTRGQQVTLRCSSQSGHNTVSWYQQALGQGPQFIFQYYREEENGRGNFPPRFSGLQFPNYSSELNVNALELDDSALYLCASSLAPPGVYGYTFGSGTRLTVV.

Points on this clonotype: A much larger clone differs by one base, so this may be a read error. V gene TRBV5-1 combines with J gene TRBJ1-1, with TRBD1 identical over 7 bases. The germline CDR1 and CDR2 sequences are SGHRS and YFSETQ. This CDR3 region has 16 residues. The CDR3 is CASSLTIDRERTEAFF. CDR3 DNA sequence: TGTGCCAGCAGCTTGACGATAGACAGGGAAAGGACTGAAGCTTTCTTT.

In its sample, this clonotype was seen a few times. V is TRBV27 and J is TRBJ2-7; D is undetermined. V was shortened by 5 bases and J by 6 bases, with 14 bases between the two germline ends. Germline V gene lookup returns CDR1 MNHEY and CDR2 SMNVEV (reference sequence). This CDR3 has 13 amino acids. The CDR3 sequence is CASSPKPWGEQYF. CDR3 nucleotide sequence: TGTGCCAGCAGTCCTAAACCATGGGGCGAGCAGTACTTC.

This clonotype was observed at least ten times. The chain joins TRBV5-1 to TRBJ2-7, with D maybe TRBD1 (6 bases). V was trimmed by 0 bases and J by 4 bases, leaving 11 bases between them. Looked up from germline, CDR1 is SGHRS and CDR2 is YFSETQ. The CDR3 consists of 14 residues. The CDR3 bases are TGCGCCAGCAGCTTGGAGACAGGACCTTACGAGCAGTACTTC. It translates to CASSLETGPYEQYF.

The chain is built from TRBV6-1 and TRBJ2-7, with D uncertain. Trimming cost V 4 bases and J 7 bases, with 11 bases left between them. CDR1 MNHNS and CDR2 SASEGT come from the germline V gene. The CDR3 covers 12 residues. The CDR3 region is CASSGTSWEQYF. CDR3 nucleotides: TGTGCCAGCAGTGGGACCTCCTGGGAGCAGTACTTC.

The genes are TRBV11-1 and TRBJ2-7; 7 nucleotides line up with TRBD2. The tail of the sequence fits TRBJ2-1 better, so the J call may be wrong. CDR1 is SGHAT and CDR2 is FQDESV in the germline V gene (reference sequence). The CDR3 covers 17 residues. CDR3 in amino acids: CASSLAAGVLPLYEQFF. CDR3 nucleotide sequence: TGTGCCAGCAGCTTGGCTGCGGGAGTACTTCCCCTCTATGAGCAGTTCTTC.

The sample holds many counts of this clonotype. This chain connects TRBV20-1 to TRBJ1-5, with a possible D match to TRBD1 (5 bases). Trimming removed 0 bases from V and 4 bases from J, with 10 bases in between. The V gene's germline CDR1 is DFQATT and CDR2 SNEGSKA (reference sequence). The CDR3 has 14 residues. The CDR3 region has the DNA TGCAGTGCTAGAGACACAGGTCCGAATCAGCCCCAGCATTTT. This gives the protein CSARDTGPNQPQHF.

This clonotype was picked up many times. CDR3 region: CASSSLDNYEQYF. Here the CDR3 DNA reads TGTGCCAGCAGCTCATTGGACAACTACGAGCAGTACTTC. The chain has TRBV5-5 and TRBJ2-7; perhaps TRBD1 as D (5 bases). This CDR3 has 13 residues. The V gene lost 3 bases and the J gene lost 3 bases, with 10 bases spanning the gap. The germline CDR1 and CDR2 sequences are SGHKS and YYEKEE (reference sequence).

The chain links TRBV12-5 to TRBJ1-6, with TRBD1 matching 7 bases. The V gene end was trimmed by 3 bases and the J gene end by 7 bases; junction bases not matched to a gene: 15. The CDR3 has 18 amino acids. Germline lookup yields CDR1 LGHNT and CDR2 FRNRAP. CDR3 amino acids: CASGLETGTERLNSPLHF. The CDR3 bases are TGTGCTAGTGGTTTAGAAACCGGGACAGAAAGACTAAATTCACCCCTCCACTTT.

This clonotype was detected only a few times. The chain carries TRBV30 and TRBJ2-5; D is possibly TRBD2 (5 bases). The V end was cut by 3 bases, the J end by 2 bases, with 10 bases between. The germline gives CDR1 GTSNPN, CDR2 SVGIG (reference sequence). The CDR3 has 13 amino acids. CDR3 residues: CAWSVRLQETQYF. CDR3 DNA sequence: TGTGCCTGGAGCGTCAGACTACAAGAGACCCAGTACTTC.

This clonotype was observed a handful of times. This chain connects TRBV20-1 to TRBJ2-2, with 7 bases matching TRBD1. The CDR3 consists of 15 residues. Trimming cost V 5 bases and J 8 bases; bases outside gene matches: 14. Per germline, CDR1 DFQATT and CDR2 SNEGSKA (reference sequence). In DNA, the CDR3 is TGCAGTGCTCAATCGGTGGCAGGGGGAGCTGGGGAGCTGTTTTTT. This encodes CSAQSVAGGAGELFF.

This clonotype was observed at least ten times. The rearrangement joins TRBV20-1 to TRBJ1-1; D is unclear. With 6 bases removed from V and 6 bases from J, the gap between germline ends came to 11 bases. The CDR3 consists of 11 residues. The germline V gene has CDR1 DFQATT and CDR2 SNEGSKA (reference sequence). The CDR3 sequence: CSARTSAEAFF. In DNA form, the CDR3 reads TGCAGTGCCAGGACCAGCGCTGAAGCTTTCTTT.

This rearrangement joins TRBV29-1 to TRBJ1-5; D remains unclear. V lost 4 bases and J 14 bases, leaving 12 bases between the germline ends. The CDR3 totals 10 residues. The V gene's germline CDR1 is SQVTM and CDR2 ANQGSEA. DNA of the CDR3: TGCAGCGTTGCGGGGAGTGGCGAGCATTTT. As protein: CSVAGSGEHF.